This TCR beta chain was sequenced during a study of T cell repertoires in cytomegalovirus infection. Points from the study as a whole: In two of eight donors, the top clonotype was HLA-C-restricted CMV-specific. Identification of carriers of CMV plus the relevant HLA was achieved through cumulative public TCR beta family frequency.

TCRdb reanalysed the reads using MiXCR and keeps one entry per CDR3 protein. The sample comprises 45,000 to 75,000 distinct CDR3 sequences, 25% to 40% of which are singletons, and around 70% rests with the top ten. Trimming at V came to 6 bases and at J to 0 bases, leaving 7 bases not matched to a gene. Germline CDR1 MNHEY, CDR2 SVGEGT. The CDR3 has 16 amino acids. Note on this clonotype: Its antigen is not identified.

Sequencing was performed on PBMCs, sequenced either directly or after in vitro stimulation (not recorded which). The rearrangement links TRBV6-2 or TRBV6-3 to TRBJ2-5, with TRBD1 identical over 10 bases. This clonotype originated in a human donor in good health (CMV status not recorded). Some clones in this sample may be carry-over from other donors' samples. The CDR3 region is CASRGFGTGDQETQYF. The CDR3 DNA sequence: TGTGCCAGCAGAGGATTCGGGACAGGGGACCAAGAGACCCAGTACTTC.